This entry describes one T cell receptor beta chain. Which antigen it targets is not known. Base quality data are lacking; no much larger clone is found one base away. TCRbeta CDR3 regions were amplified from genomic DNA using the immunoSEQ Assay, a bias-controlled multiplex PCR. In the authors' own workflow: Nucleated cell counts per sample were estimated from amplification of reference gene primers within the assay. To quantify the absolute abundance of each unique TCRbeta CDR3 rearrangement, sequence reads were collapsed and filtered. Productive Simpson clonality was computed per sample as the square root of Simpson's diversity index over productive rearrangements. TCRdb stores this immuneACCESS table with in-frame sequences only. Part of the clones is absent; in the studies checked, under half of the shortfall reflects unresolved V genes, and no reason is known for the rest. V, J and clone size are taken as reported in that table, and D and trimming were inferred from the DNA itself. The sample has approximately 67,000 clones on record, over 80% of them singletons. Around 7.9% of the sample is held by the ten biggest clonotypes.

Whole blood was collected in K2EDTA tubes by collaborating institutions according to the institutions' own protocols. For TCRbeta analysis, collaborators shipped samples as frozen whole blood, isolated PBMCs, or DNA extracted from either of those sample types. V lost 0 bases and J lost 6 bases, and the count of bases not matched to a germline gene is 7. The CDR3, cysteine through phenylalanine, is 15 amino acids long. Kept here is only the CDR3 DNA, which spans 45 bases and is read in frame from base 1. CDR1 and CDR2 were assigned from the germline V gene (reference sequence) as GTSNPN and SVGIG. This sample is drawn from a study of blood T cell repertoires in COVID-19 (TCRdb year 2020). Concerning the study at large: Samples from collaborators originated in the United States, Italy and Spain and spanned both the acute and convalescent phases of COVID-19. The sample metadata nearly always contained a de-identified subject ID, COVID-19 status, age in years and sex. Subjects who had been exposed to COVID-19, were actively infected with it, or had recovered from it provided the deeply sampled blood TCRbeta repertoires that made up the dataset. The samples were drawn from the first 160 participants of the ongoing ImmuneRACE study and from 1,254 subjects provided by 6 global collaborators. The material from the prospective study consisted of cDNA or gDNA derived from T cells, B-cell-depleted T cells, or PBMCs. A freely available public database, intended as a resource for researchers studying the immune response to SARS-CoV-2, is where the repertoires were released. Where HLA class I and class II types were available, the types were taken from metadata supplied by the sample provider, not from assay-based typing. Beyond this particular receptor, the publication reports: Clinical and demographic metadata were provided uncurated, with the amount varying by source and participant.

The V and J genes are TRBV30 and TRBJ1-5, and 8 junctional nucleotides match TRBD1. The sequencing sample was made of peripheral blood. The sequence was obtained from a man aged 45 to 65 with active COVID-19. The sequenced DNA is TGTGCCTGGAGTGTCGGACAGGGCCTATTTCAGCCCCAGCATTTT. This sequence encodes CAWSVGQGLFQPQHF.